One sample yielded the 23 T cell receptor beta chains listed below, sequenced in a study of human T cells and chemical hapten exposure. This sample's time point: healthy volunteer bleed at 6 weeks. Whole blood, unfractionated, served as the material for total RNA extraction. TCRdb ran MiXCR on the RACE reads and lists one entry per CDR3 protein. Of 65,000 to 95,000 distinct CDR3 sequences in the sample, about 8.6% were seen once. Sequencing was done on a sample of whole blood. These receptors all stem from a female donor in good health. Some clones in this sample may be carry-over from other donors' samples.

This clonotype was observed a handful of times. This rearrangement joins TRBV10-3 to TRBJ2-3; TRBD2 might be the D (7 bases). The V end was cut by 5 bases, the J end by 4 bases, with 13 bases between. The CDR3 runs 14 residues. The V gene's germline CDR1 is ENHRY and CDR2 SYGVKD. CDR3 sequence: CAISWGGAADTQYF. In DNA, the CDR3 is TGTGCCATCAGTTGGGGGGGGGCTGCAGATACGCAGTATTTT.

This clonotype was counted many times. This chain links TRBV10-1 with TRBJ1-4; 12 bases fit TRBD1. There are 20 residues in the CDR3. With V trimmed by 4 bases and J by 2 bases, 14 bases remained unmatched. Germline lookup yields CDR1 WNHNN and CDR2 SYGVQD (reference sequence). CDR3 DNA: TGCGCCAGCAGTGGACCCCTCCGGGACAGGGGGCTCGCGACTAATGAAAAACTGTTTTTT. Residues: CASSGPLRDRGLATNEKLFF.

This clonotype was seen only a few times. The chain has TRBV7-9 and TRBJ2-5, with D maybe TRBD1 (5 bases). Per germline, CDR1 SEHNR and CDR2 FQNEAQ (reference sequence). The CDR3 spans 15 residues. V gave up 6 bases and J gave up 2 bases, with 16 bases separating them. The CDR3 DNA reads as TGTGCCAGCAGGACCGACAGAACCTTACAAGAGACCCAGTACTTC. It yields the protein CASRTDRTLQETQYF.

This clonotype was detected ten times or more. The chain employs TRBV6-5 and TRBJ1-3, with D perhaps matching TRBD1 (6 bases). Deletions cut 6 bases from V and 0 bases from J, with 9 bases between. The CDR3 loop spans 14 amino acids. CDR1 MNHEY and CDR2 SVGAGI come from the germline V gene. The CDR3 loop reads CASSRTVSGNTIYF. The CDR3, as DNA: TGTGCCAGCAGCCGGACAGTCTCTGGAAACACCATATATTTT.

This chain uses TRBV6-6 with TRBJ2-7, with 7 bases identical to TRBD1. This CDR3 spans 12 amino acids. V lost 4 bases, J lost 6 bases, and 3 bases stayed unmatched. Germline CDR1 and CDR2: MNHNY and SVGAGI (reference sequence). The CDR3 DNA reads TGTGCCAGCAGTTCGACAGGGACCGAGCAGTACTTC. Translated, it gives CASSSTGTEQYF.

This clonotype was found a few times. V is TRBV20-1 and J is TRBJ2-3, with unresolved D. The CDR3 is 13 amino acids. The germline gives CDR1 DFQATT, CDR2 SNEGSKA (reference sequence). Trimming removed 7 bases at V and 0 bases at J, with 11 bases between. The CDR3 DNA is TGCAGTGTAATGCAAGCTAGCACAGATACGCAGTATTTT. This translates into CSVMQASTDTQYF.

Ten or more counts support this clonotype. The V call is TRBV6-4, the J call TRBJ2-2, with 7 bases fitting TRBD1. V shed 6 bases, J shed 4 bases, and the junction held 8 bases outside the gene matches. CDR3 size: 15 residues. The germline V gene encodes CDR1 MRHNA and CDR2 SNTAGT. This CDR3 reads CASSSGGEGTGELFF. The CDR3 DNA follows: TGTGCCAGCAGCTCAGGGGGAGAGGGCACCGGGGAGCTGTTTTTT.

This clonotype was counted at least ten times. This sequence joins TRBV11-2 and TRBJ2-3, with a tentative D call TRBD2 (5 bases). Trimming took 5 bases from V and 0 from J, leaving 18 bases between them. The CDR3 is 17 residues long. Germline V gene lookup returns CDR1 SGHAT and CDR2 FQNNGV. The CDR3 spells CASSAKSGKPSTDTQYF. The DNA of the CDR3 is TGTGCCAGCAGCGCCAAATCCGGGAAACCTAGCACAGATACGCAGTATTTT.

This clonotype was observed many times. The chain carries TRBV12-3 or TRBV12-4 and TRBJ1-2, with D possibly being TRBD1 (5 bases). The CDR3 is made up of 14 amino acids. The V gene lost 6 bases and the J gene lost 4 bases, with 15 bases spanning the gap. The chain's CDR3 is CASRNPTEPYGYTF. CDR3 coding DNA: TGTGCCAGCAGAAACCCGACAGAGCCCTATGGCTACACCTTC.

About this clonotype itself: This sequence may be a read error, since a much larger clone differs from it by one base. The rearrangement joins TRBV6-5 to TRBJ1-2; D is unclear. This CDR3 comprises 15 residues. CDR1 is MNHEY, CDR2 SVGAGI, per germline. The CDR3 region has the DNA TGTGCCAGCAGTTCGATCCTGGATACCTCCTATGGCCACACCTTC. Encoded protein: CASSSILDTSYGHTF.

This clonotype turned up a few times. The chain carries TRBV4-2 and TRBJ2-7, with unresolved D. Per germline, CDR1 LGHNA and CDR2 YNFKEQ. Trimming pared 0 bases from V and 13 bases from J, leaving 16 bases between. The CDR3 is 13 residues long. The CDR3 loop reads CASSQDWDWHHYF. The DNA for the CDR3 is TGTGCCAGCAGCCAAGATTGGGATTGGCACCACTACTTC.

This clonotype occurred many times. This sequence joins TRBV6-5 and TRBJ2-7; 7 bases line up with TRBD1. This CDR3 region has 16 residues. J was trimmed by 3 bases and V by 5 bases; bases with no gene match: 13. Germline assignment: CDR1 MNHEY and CDR2 SVGAGI. CDR3 DNA: TGTGCCAGCAGTCAAGCGGACAGGCTGACCGACTACGAGCAGTACTTC. Protein: CASSQADRLTDYEQYF.

This rearrangement joins TRBV6-6 to TRBJ1-1; the D gene is possibly TRBD1 (6 bases). CDR1 MNHNY and CDR2 SVGAGI come from the germline V gene (reference sequence). The CDR3 totals 13 residues. The germline V and J ends were trimmed by 6 bases and 4 bases, with 12 bases remaining between them. The CDR3: CASRAKGGTEAFF. Here the CDR3 DNA reads TGTGCCAGCAGAGCCAAAGGGGGCACTGAAGCTTTCTTT.

As regards this clonotype: It may be a read error: a sequence one base away is much more abundant. V gene TRBV4-3 combines with J gene TRBJ2-1; D gene uncertain. Germline assignment: CDR1 LGHNA and CDR2 YSLEER. The CDR3 extends over 14 amino acids. The V gene lost 4 bases and the J gene lost 7 bases, with 14 bases spanning the gap. DNA for the CDR3: TGCGCCAGCAGCCGTAACGACGAATCGAATGAGCAGTTCTTC. Translated: CASSRNDESNEQFF.

V is TRBV6-5 and J is TRBJ1-1; TRBD1 agrees at 7 bases. The germline CDR1 and CDR2 sequences are MNHEY and SVGAGI. The CDR3 length is 17 residues. The trim removed 6 bases at V and 1 base at J, leaving 14 bases unmatched. DNA of the CDR3: TGTGCCAGCAGCCGAACCACGGCAGGGGGACGGAACACTGAAGCTTTCTTT. Translated: CASSRTTAGGRNTEAFF.

This clonotype was detected many times. The gene calls are TRBV5-1 and TRBJ2-1, with a possible D match to TRBD2 (5 bases). Per the germline V gene, CDR1 is SGHRS and CDR2 is YFSETQ. The CDR3 loop spans 17 amino acids. V dropped 0 bases and J dropped 4 bases, with 17 bases sitting between them. The CDR3 here is CASSLGNSAPQYNEQFF. CDR3 coding DNA: TGCGCCAGCAGCTTGGGGAATAGCGCCCCCCAATACAATGAGCAGTTCTTC. Full variable domain (remainder filled in from reference TRBV5-1 and TRBJ2-1): KAGVTQTPRYLIKTRGQQVTLSCSPISGHRSVSWYQQTPGQGLQFLFEYFSETQRNKGNFPGRFSGRQFSNSRSEMNVSTLELGDSALYLCASSLGNSAPQYNEQFFGPGTRLTVL.

This clonotype was seen a few times. This sequence joins TRBV29-1 and TRBJ2-6; no clear D. Germline CDR1 reads SQVTM; CDR2 reads ANQGSEA. V lost 2 bases and J lost 1, with 0 bases in between. The CDR3 extends over 12 amino acids. CDR3 coding DNA: TGCAGCGTTGAATCTGGGGCCAACGTCCTGACTTTC. Amino acids: CSVESGANVLTF.

The chain combines TRBV10-3 with TRBJ2-7, with D perhaps TRBD1 or TRBD2 (5 bases each). The CDR3 has 13 residues. Trimming left V 0 bases short and J 7 bases short, with 10 bases between. Germline V gives CDR1 ENHRY, CDR2 SYGVKD. CDR3 sequence (DNA): TGTGCCATCAGTGAGTCCGGGGCCCCAGAGCAGTACTTC. This translates into CAISESGAPEQYF.

The table lists this clonotype with many counts. The rearrangement links TRBV5-1 to TRBJ2-1; 14 bases match TRBD2. The length of the CDR3 is 18 residues. CDR1 SGHRS and CDR2 YFSETQ come from the germline V gene. With 4 bases clipped from V and 0 bases from J, the junction kept 6 bases outside the gene matches. The CDR3 is CASSGTSGGPSSYNEQFF. CDR3 DNA sequence: TGCGCCAGCAGCGGGACTAGCGGGGGCCCCTCCTCCTACAATGAGCAGTTCTTC.

This clonotype was seen a few times. The chain joins TRBV2 to TRBJ1-5, with D tentatively TRBD1 (6 bases). In germline, CDR1 is SNHLY, CDR2 FYNNEI. This CDR3 has 14 amino acids. V was clipped by 6 bases and J by 4 bases, with 13 bases between them. CDR3: CASRRGGGNQPQHF. The CDR3 DNA follows: TGTGCCAGCAGACGAGGAGGGGGTAATCAGCCCCAGCATTTT.

This clonotype was counted only a few times. V and J are TRBV6-5 and TRBJ1-2; D not certain. Germline CDR1 MNHEY, CDR2 SVGAGI. The V gene lost 6 bases and the J gene lost 8 bases, with 10 bases spanning the gap. The CDR3 length is 11 residues. CDR3 protein: CASRNEGGYTF. DNA of the CDR3: TGTGCCAGCAGAAACGAAGGCGGCTACACCTTC.

The V call is TRBV10-3, the J call TRBJ1-1; TRBD1 aligns across 9 bases. The CDR3 runs to 16 residues. Germline loops: CDR1 ENHRY, CDR2 SYGVKD. After removal of 6 bases from V and 5 bases from J, the junction contained 13 bases not matched to a gene. The CDR3 here is CAIREPGQGFVTEAFF. DNA for the CDR3: TGTGCCATCAGGGAACCTGGACAGGGGTTCGTGACTGAAGCTTTCTTT.

The rearrangement links TRBV12-3 or TRBV12-4 to TRBJ1-2; perhaps TRBD1 as D (5 bases). V shed 6 bases and J shed 4 bases, with 12 bases lying between them. This CDR3 spans 13 amino acids. CDR3 DNA sequence: TGTGCCAGCAGCTTGGGCAGGGTCTATGGCTACACCTTC. Protein sequence: CASSLGRVYGYTF.